Given below is one T cell receptor (beta chain) in context. Its antigen is unidentified. This sample is drawn from a study of T cells in tuberculosis. Study-level background: T cells were selected with CD1B tetramers loaded with glucose monomycolate.

The study's findings and limits: Active tuberculosis cases were adults; controls were adolescents.

Clones were read by immunoSEQ multiplex PCR, and TCRdb kept only the in-frame ones, dropping some. The sample yields tens of thousands of clones, 90% seen once. This CDR3 has 16 amino acids. Germline values: CDR1 SGHTA, CDR2 FQGNSA. Trimming at V came to 2 bases and at J to 0 bases, leaving 4 bases not matched to a gene. Sample: PBMCs. This clonotype was sampled from a donor aged 10-29 years with latent tuberculosis or without tuberculosis infection. J is TRBJ2-1 and V is TRBV7-2, with TRBD1 matching 7 bases. CDR3 bases: TGTGCCAGCAGCTTATCCGGGACAGACTCCTACAATGAGCAGTTCTTC. It is translated as CASSLSGTDSYNEQFF.